This TCR beta chain was profiled in a study of T cells in Graves' hyperthyroidism and ophthalmopathy (dated 2019 in TCRdb). With respect to the entire study: Peripheral blood was sampled at the time of initial diagnosis, prior to any treatment. Prospective prediction of ophthalmopathy was tested in an independent validation cohort of some 20 hyperthyroidism patients and around 16 patients who later progressed to ophthalmopathy. The approximately 95 discovery patients were divided at random into training and test sets in a 7:3 ratio. The study also compared thyroid tissue and blood T-cell repertoires from 5 to 7 Graves' hyperthyroidism patients. Following sampling, methimazole starting at 30 mg daily was given to hyperthyroidism patients, and high-dose intravenous methylprednisolone was given to ophthalmopathy patients. According to the paper, TCR Vbeta CDR3 sequencing was carried out on 135 peripheral blood samples, which came from around 43 ophthalmopathy, under 80 hyperthyroidism and some 17 progressor patients. TCR V-J signatures able to tell the groups apart were searched for in a discovery cohort of around 95 patients, of whom fewer than 45 had Graves' ophthalmopathy and roughly 58 had stable Graves' hyperthyroidism.

The TCR beta CDR3 regions were amplified from the RNA transcripts. A first-round RT-PCR of the TCR CDR3 used the HTBI primer set with the Qiagen OneStep RT-PCR kit. A second multiplex PCR round built the libraries, followed by size selection and purification. Sequencing of the libraries was done on an Illumina HiSeq2000 using paired-end 100 bp reads. Per the source publication's procedure: SOAPnuke was used to process the raw data, removing reads that contained adapters or uncalled bases, had a mean Phred below 15, or lacked an exact match to the constant primer or identifier. High-quality paired reads were merged using COPE v1.2.5, and each unique nucleotide sequence was defined as a clonotype. MiTCR v1.1 was used to align clonotypes to the IMGT TRBV, TRBD and TRBJ reference segments. The analysis was restricted to V-J combinations with a frequency above 0.0001, which together covered around 99% of the repertoires. The TCS score was defined as the ratio of F50 (clonal expansion) to E x V (chaos), calculated using BLOSUM62-based TCRdist between CDR3 peptides within each V-J. Welch's t-statistics and random forest reduced just over 500 V-J features to roughly 13, which were used in a naive Bayes classifier (R e1071). Thyroid-blood repertoire similarity was quantified with the Morisita-Horn index. TCRdb reran the public reads through fastp at Q25 and MiXCR, keeping productive beta chains. Each CDR3 protein appears once, grouped with its most common genes and DNA. For this entry, the V and J calls and clone size follow TCRdb and not the study's own pipeline. For this sample the table gives some 800,000 distinct CDR3 sequences, of which 35% to 40% were detected only once. The ten largest clones capture roughly 8.3% of the sample.

Spanning cysteine to phenylalanine, the CDR3 consists of 15 amino acids. Kept here is only the CDR3 DNA, which spans 45 bases and is read in frame from base 1. Trimming costs V 1 base and J 5 bases, and their ends lie 15 bases apart. CDR1 and CDR2 are drawn from the germline V gene: SGHVS, FQNEAQ. Turning to this clonotype: Which antigen it targets is not known. Base qualities were left out, and no much larger clone turns up one base away.

Results the study describes overall, beyond this receptor: No statistical method was used to set the sample size in advance, and investigators knew the group allocation. In cross-validation, a model built on a 13 V-J signature told ophthalmopathy apart from stable hyperthyroidism with just under 90% sensitivity and roughly 83% specificity, and in testing the same model reached 80%/75%. Most expanded thyroid clonotypes (frequency above 0.001) were also detected in blood, a finding suggesting that blood repertoires may reflect thyroid immune responses. During validation, the model predicted progression to ophthalmopathy a median of around six months ahead of onset, with around 71% sensitivity and 72.22% specificity.

A patient counted as having stable Graves' hyperthyroidism if no progression to ophthalmopathy occurred over 18 months of follow-up. Hyperthyroidism patients were newly diagnosed, had a disease duration of under 2 months, and were aged 18 to 65 years. Any patient with an uncontrolled infection, another autoimmune disease, pregnancy or lactation was excluded. Diagnoses were established on the basis of clinical symptoms, serum thyroxine and TRAb, thyroid ultrasound, and orbital computed tomography. PBMCs were isolated from more than 9 ml of fresh peripheral blood by Ficoll-Paque density gradient centrifugation. Total RNA was extracted using Trizol reagent, and RNA quality was assessed on an Agilent 2100 Bioanalyzer.

The TCR originated in a man between 18 and 29 years old with Graves' hyperthyroidism. The sequenced sample was blood. The sequence links TRBV7-8 to TRBJ2-7, and TRBD2 may be the D gene, going by 7 matching bases. For the CDR3, the sequence is CASSLGGGPGDEQYF. The base sequence is TGTGCCAGCAGCTTAGGGGGGGGGCCCGGCGACGAGCAGTACTTC.